Given below is one T cell receptor beta chain in context. The sample is drawn from a study of Ad26.COV2.S vaccination and SARS-CoV-2 variants. Germline CDR1 reads LGHNA; CDR2 reads YSLEER. The length of the CDR3 is 17 residues. V shed 4 bases and J 6 bases; nucleotides not matched to a gene: 10. Profiled with immunoSEQ multiplex PCR; TCRdb holds only in-frame clones, not every one. The data show around 250,000 clones, with roughly 86% seen just once and approximately 3.3% held by the top ten. Treatment described: roughly 18 received Ad26.COV2.S at low or high dose, single or two shots; several received placebo; per-sample allocation not given. Following the first vaccine or placebo injection, samples were taken on day 63.

The sequence derives from a person aged 18-65 years who received the Ad26.COV2.S COVID-19 vaccine or a placebo. V gene TRBV4-3 combines with J gene TRBJ2-4; 12 bases agree with TRBD1. The specimen was peripheral blood, collected in a trial of Ad26.COV2.S vaccine versus placebo. This CDR3 is CASSLQGTGGERNIQYF. In DNA, the CDR3 is TGCGCCAGCAGCCTACAAGGGACAGGGGGCGAAAGAAACATTCAGTACTTC.